Below are 18 T cell receptor beta chains sequenced from a single sample in a study of cytomegalovirus exposure and HLA in healthy donors. The PCR employed 60 Vbeta primers together with 13 Jbeta primers. TCRdb's table, derived via immunoSEQ multiplex PCR, lists solely in-frame clones and lacks some. Of some 130,000 clones listed, 79% are singletons. Sequenced material: PBMCs. These TCRs come from a man aged 18 to 30 in good health and CMV-seronegative.

V gene TRBV28 combines with J gene TRBJ1-5; 7 positions agree with TRBD1. The CDR3 has 14 residues. CDR1 and CDR2 (germline): MDHEN, SYDVKM. V dropped 5 bases and J dropped 9; count of bases not matched to a gene: 10. The CDR3 DNA is TGTGCCAGCAGTGAAAGGGGGCTTTATCGGCCCCAGCATTTT. This codes for CASSERGLYRPQHF.

V usage is TRBV5-1 and J usage is TRBJ2-5; D may be TRBD1 (6 bases). CDR1 is SGHRS and CDR2 is YFSETQ in the germline V gene. CDR3 size: 15 residues. The V end was cut by 2 bases, the J end by 1 base, with 12 bases between. The CDR3 coding sequence is TGCGCCAGCAGCTTACAGGGTGCCCGCCAAGAGACCCAGTACTTC. Its protein is CASSLQGARQETQYF. Full variable domain (outside the CDR3, taken from reference TRBV5-1 and TRBJ2-5): KAGVTQTPRYLIKTRGQQVTLSCSPISGHRSVSWYQQTPGQGLQFLFEYFSETQRNKGNFPGRFSGRQFSNSRSEMNVSTLELGDSALYLCASSLQGARQETQYFGPGTRLLVL.

The V and J genes are TRBV15 and TRBJ2-7, with 9 bases aligning to TRBD1. V lost 9 bases to trimming and J lost 7 bases; unmatched junction nucleotides: 10. Germline V CDR1 and CDR2: LNHNV, YYDKDF (reference sequence). The CDR3 has 13 residues. CDR3 region: CATGRQGDREQYF. CDR3 coding DNA: TGTGCCACGGGGAGACAGGGGGATCGAGAGCAGTACTTC.

This sequence joins TRBV27 and TRBJ1-5, with TRBD1 matching over 9 bases. The CDR3 covers 14 residues. Trimming took 6 bases from V and 5 from J; bases not matched to a gene: 5. Germline-derived CDR1 and CDR2 are MNHEY and SMNVEV (reference sequence). The CDR3 DNA follows: TGTGCCAGCAGGGGACAGGGCGTAGATCAGCCCCAGCATTTT. Encoded protein: CASRGQGVDQPQHF.

Worth noting for this clone: Other DNA sequences from this sample encode an identical CDR3 as well. The chain employs TRBV30 and TRBJ1-4; 8 positions agree with TRBD1. This CDR3 comprises 15 residues. Germline CDR1 and CDR2: GTSNPN and SVGIG (reference sequence). V was pared by 7 bases and J by 4 bases, with 11 bases of the junction left unmatched. The CDR3: CASKPGGAINEKLFF. The CDR3 DNA reads TGTGCCTCAAAGCCAGGGGGCGCGATTAATGAAAAACTGTTTTTT.

V is TRBV14 and J is TRBJ1-2; D might be TRBD1 (5 bases). The germline V gene encodes CDR1 SGHDN and CDR2 FVKESK. Trimming took off 1 base at V and 4 bases at J, with 7 bases between the two ends. The CDR3 covers 13 residues. DNA for the CDR3: TGTGCCAGCAGCCAAGGGGGCCCCTATGGCTACACCTTC. This codes for CASSQGGPYGYTF.

This chain connects TRBV14 to TRBJ2-7; 7 nucleotides match TRBD1. Germline V CDR1 and CDR2: SGHDN, FVKESK. The CDR3 is 16 amino acids. V lost 3 bases, J lost 4 bases, and 12 bases stayed unmatched. In DNA form, the CDR3 reads TGTGCCAGCAGCCACAGCATCGGGACAGATGCTTACGAGCAGTACTTC. This sequence encodes CASSHSIGTDAYEQYF.

CDR3 nucleotides: TGTGCCAGCAGCACTCAAGAGGGACAGTTGAGGTGCCAGGTCCACTTT. Translating gives CASSTQEGQLRCQVHF. The chain links TRBV9 to TRBJ1-6; 7 bases match TRBD1. The CDR3 consists of 16 residues. The V and J ends lost 4 bases and 17 bases, in that order; junction bases with no gene match: 21. CDR1 and CDR2 (germline): SGDLS, YYNGEE.

The chain is built from TRBV7-2 and TRBJ2-5; possibly TRBD2 for D (6 bases). The J call may be in error: the DNA end matches TRBJ2-7 better. From germline, CDR1 is SGHTA and CDR2 FQGNSA. The CDR3 totals 15 residues. DNA for the CDR3: TGTGCCAGCAGCGCGCTAGCGACGAGCTCCTACGAGCAGTACTTC. This codes for CASSALATSSYEQYF.

In this sample, this clone turned up once. The junction shows a germline mismatch at one end, possibly a read error. The chain carries TRBV19 and TRBJ2-1, with 8 bases lining up with TRBD2. The V gene's germline CDR1 is LNHDA and CDR2 SQIVND (reference sequence). The CDR3 length is 12 residues. DNA of the CDR3: TGTGCTAGCGGGGTAGCCTATAATGAGCAGTTCTTC. It encodes CASGVAYNEQFF.

This clone was detected only once. V gene TRBV6-1 combines with J gene TRBJ1-2, with TRBD1 as a possible D gene (6 bases). The CDR3 consists of 14 residues. The germline gives CDR1 MNHNS, CDR2 SASEGT. The germline V and J ends were trimmed by 4 bases and 7 bases, with 16 bases remaining between them. CDR3 nucleotide sequence: TGTGCCAGCAGTGTAGGTGCTGGGGGCATTGGCTACACCTTC. Translated: CASSVGAGGIGYTF.

This clone was seen only a few times. The chain links TRBV19 to TRBJ2-7, with 9 bases identical to TRBD1. The CDR3 loop spans 15 amino acids. Germline CDR1 reads LNHDA; CDR2 reads SQIVND (reference sequence). After removal of 8 bases from V and 6 bases from J, the junction contained 14 bases not matched to a gene. CDR3 protein: CASHATGTGIREQYF. In DNA, the CDR3 is TGTGCCAGTCACGCGACCGGGACAGGGATTCGCGAGCAGTACTTC.

This clone was detected once. The chain is built from TRBV12-5 and TRBJ1-4; D might be TRBD1 (6 bases). Germline CDR1 LGHNT, CDR2 FRNRAP. The CDR3 loop spans 17 amino acids. V was cut by 0 bases and J by 4 bases, with 15 bases left in between. The chain's CDR3 is CASGLVVGGGYNEKLFF. In DNA form, the CDR3 reads TGTGCTAGTGGTTTGGTGGTTGGGGGCGGCTATAATGAAAAACTGTTTTTT.

This chain connects TRBV10-3 to TRBJ1-4; D remains ambiguous. The CDR3 loop spans 13 amino acids. The V end lost 10 bases, the J end lost 4 bases, and 13 bases lay between the germline ends. Germline V gene sequence: CDR1 ENHRY, CDR2 SYGVKD. CDR3 nucleotide sequence: TGTGCCACCCATCGGGATATTAATGAAAAACTGTTTTTT. Protein product: CATHRDINEKLFF.

The CDR3 spells CASSSDRAVYNEQFF. For the CDR3, the DNA is TGTGCCAGCAGCTCGGACAGGGCGGTCTACAATGAGCAGTTCTTC. This chain connects TRBV5-4 to TRBJ2-1; 8 bases map to TRBD1. This CDR3 contains 15 residues. Germline V gene lookup returns CDR1 SGHNT and CDR2 YYREEE (reference sequence). Unmatched junction bases numbered 5, after V lost 3 bases and J lost 3 bases.

The V and J genes are TRBV19 and TRBJ1-1; D gene ambiguous. The CDR3 has 15 residues. The V and J ends lost 7 bases and 0 bases respectively, with 15 bases between them. The germline V gene encodes CDR1 LNHDA and CDR2 SQIVND (reference sequence). CDR3 loop: CASTLTGGMNTEAFF. In DNA, the CDR3 is TGTGCCAGTACCCTTACCGGAGGAATGAACACTGAAGCTTTCTTT. Supplemented by reference TRBV19 and TRBJ1-1, the full variable domain reads DGGITQSPKYLFRKEGQNVTLSCEQNLNHDAMYWYRQDPGQGLRLIYYSQIVNDFQKGDIAEGYSVSREKKESFPLTVTSAQKNPTAFYLCASTLTGGMNTEAFFGQGTRLTVV.

The chain is built from TRBV6-5 and TRBJ1-2, with a possible D match to TRBD1 (6 bases). This CDR3 has 13 amino acids. Germline CDR1 reads MNHEY; CDR2 reads SVGAGI. The germline V and J ends were trimmed by 3 bases and 3 bases, with 8 bases remaining between them. The CDR3 is CASSYQGHYGYTF. The CDR3 DNA follows: TGTGCCAGCAGTTATCAGGGGCACTATGGCTACACCTTC.

The chain links TRBV15 to TRBJ2-1, with 11 bases matching TRBD1. In germline, CDR1 is LNHNV, CDR2 YYDKDF (reference sequence). The junction had 0 bases not matched to a gene; V was cut back by 0 bases and J by 8 bases. The CDR3 covers 14 residues. The CDR3 spells CATSREGQGDEQFF. The CDR3 nucleotides read TGTGCCACCAGCAGAGAGGGACAGGGGGATGAGCAGTTCTTC.